This is a list of T cell receptor beta chains from one sample in a study of blood T cell repertoires in COVID-19. Assay: immunoSEQ multiplex PCR; the TCRdb copy retains only in-frame clones and omits some. The sample carries around 160,000 clones, around four fifths recorded once. Sequencing was done on a sample of peripheral blood. These receptors came from a woman older than 75 with acute or convalescent COVID-19. Both conserved end residues are part of each CDR3.

v_gene,CDR3aa
TRBV29-1,CSATGTGGRVGTEAFF
TRBV3-1/TRBV3-2,CASKTAGSTDTQYF
TRBV11-3,CASSLDLRPSYEQYF
TRBV5-4,CASSGQGKAEAFF
TRBV19,CASSIGPGSHNEQFF
TRBV18,CASSPGDRLLNEKLFF
TRBV4-1,CASSQEGNRADTQYF
TRBV19,CASRGTGLQETQYF
TRBV3-1/TRBV3-2,CASSAGGVNTEAFF
TRBV15,CATSRVEGEKLFF
TRBV5-6,CASSSIEGQRRSHGYTF
TRBV12-3/TRBV12-4,CASRPYGQTFF
TRBV7-2,CASSLASSGGYNEQFF
TRBV4-1,CASSPQGWIGETQYF
TRBV19,CASSMDRVANEKLFF
TRBV19,CASCLAGSSYNEQFF
TRBV5-4,CASRGPDRDPSGYTF
TRBV10-1,CASRTGTSILRADDQPQHF
TRBV11-1,CASSLGTVNYGYTF
TRBV19,CASSMTGYEKLFF
TRBV20-1,CSASPRQAMTDTQYF
TRBV4-1,CASSQDRQNNSPLHF
TRBV27,CASSSFSGWANEKLFF
TRBV19,CASRAVGVNQPQHF
TRBV2,CASSPSYNEQFF
TRBV5-6,CASSLTWEVNLNYGYTF
TRBV3-1/TRBV3-2,CASSLAGGGAKETQYF
TRBV5-1,CASSASTGTNYGYTF
TRBV3-1/TRBV3-2,CASSRNELNIQYF
TRBV19,CASSVDGGVTEAFF
TRBV4-3,CASSQGGDRVGYTF
TRBV27,CASSLSTFRGGELFF
TRBV19,CASSILTGNYGYTF
TRBV9,CASSPRGQSSYEQYF
TRBV28,CASSFPTSWVNEQFF
TRBV2,CASRGLQNTEAFF
TRBV6-5,CASSYFSGETQYF
TRBV29-1,CSVERGQGAYNEQFF
TRBV7-9,CASSPQFEQFF
TRBV27,CATQRVAGATNTGELFF
TRBV7-2,CASSLVGTDINSPLHF
TRBV6-5,CASSYSTSGRAYEQYF
TRBV18,CASSPARGRSTDTQYF
TRBV21-1,CASSKLGGESSGNTIYF